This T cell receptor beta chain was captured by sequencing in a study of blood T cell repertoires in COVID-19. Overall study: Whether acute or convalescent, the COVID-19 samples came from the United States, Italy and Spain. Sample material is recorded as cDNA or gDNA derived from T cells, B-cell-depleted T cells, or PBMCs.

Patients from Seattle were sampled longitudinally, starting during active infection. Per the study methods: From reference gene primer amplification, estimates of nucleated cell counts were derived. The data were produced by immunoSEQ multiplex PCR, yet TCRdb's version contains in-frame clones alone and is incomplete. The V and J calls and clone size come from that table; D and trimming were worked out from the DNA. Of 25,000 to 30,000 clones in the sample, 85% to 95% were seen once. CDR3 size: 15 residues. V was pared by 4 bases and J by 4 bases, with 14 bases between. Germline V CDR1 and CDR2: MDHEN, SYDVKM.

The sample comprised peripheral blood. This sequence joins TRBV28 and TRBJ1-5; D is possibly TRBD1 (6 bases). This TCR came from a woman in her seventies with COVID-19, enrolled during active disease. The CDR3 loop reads CASSYETGTNQPQHF. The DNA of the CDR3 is TGTGCCAGCAGTTACGAGACAGGCACGAATCAGCCCCAGCATTTT.